Each of the 32 T cell receptor beta chains below was sequenced from the same sample in a study of early T cells in non-severe SARS-CoV-2 infection. TCRdb re-called the 5' RACE reads through MiXCR, storing one row per CDR3 protein. The sample includes some 40,000 distinct CDR3 sequences, 5.3% seen only once; the top ten take 25% to 30%. Sequencing was done on a sample of whole blood. The receptors derive from an adult who was a healthcare worker with PCR-confirmed SARS-CoV-2 infection or an uninfected control (not recorded which).

This clonotype was observed many times. The rearrangement links TRBV24-1 to TRBJ2-1; D possibly corresponds to TRBD2 (5 bases). The germline CDR1 and CDR2 sequences are KGHDR and SFDVKD. V was trimmed by 4 bases and J by 6 bases, leaving 12 bases between them. This CDR3 has 14 residues. The CDR3 DNA follows: TGTGCCACCAGTGAGACTGGGAGAAGCAATGAGCAGTTCTTC. It encodes CATSETGRSNEQFF.

This clonotype was recorded many times. The chain has TRBV29-1 and TRBJ1-3; D is uncertain. CDR1 and CDR2 from the germline V gene are SQVTM and ANQGSEA. With 4 bases removed from V and 4 bases from J, the gap between germline ends came to 5 bases. The CDR3 loop spans 11 amino acids. CDR3: CSVGFGNTIYF. Here the CDR3 DNA reads TGCAGCGTTGGATTCGGAAACACCATATATTTT. Full variable domain (remainder filled in from reference TRBV29-1 and TRBJ1-3): SAVISQKPSRDICQRGTSLTIQCQVDSQVTMMFWYRQQPGQSLTLIATANQGSEATYESGFVIDKFPISRPNLTFSTLTVSNMSPEDSSIYLCSVGFGNTIYFGEGSWLTVV.

This clonotype occurred many times. The V and J genes are TRBV18 and TRBJ1-2; D is ambiguous. The germline gives CDR1 KGHSH, CDR2 LQKENI. This CDR3 is built from 15 residues. Trimming stripped 1 base from V and 0 bases from J, with 9 bases between. As DNA, the CDR3 is TGTGCCAGCTCACCACTGGTCGAGGCTAACTATGGCTACACCTTC. Amino acids: CASSPLVEANYGYTF. Full variable domain (missing parts from reference TRBV18 and TRBJ1-2): NAGVMQNPRHLVRRRGQEARLRCSPMKGHSHVYWYRQLPEEGLKFMVYLQKENIIDESGMPKERFSAEFPKEGPSILRIQQVVRGDSAAYFCASSPLVEANYGYTFGSGTRLTVV.

The table lists this clonotype with a few counts. The chain joins TRBV6-5 to TRBJ1-2; D unclear. Looked up from germline, CDR1 is MNHEY and CDR2 is SVGAGI. This CDR3 region has 13 residues. Trimming shortened V by 2 bases and J by 5 bases, and 9 bases separated the two germline ends. Here the CDR3 DNA reads TGTGCCAGCAGTTACGGCCCTCAGTATGGCTACACCTTC. Its protein is CASSYGPQYGYTF.

This clonotype was seen many times. V and J are TRBV29-1 and TRBJ2-7; 9 bases are shared with TRBD1. CDR1 SQVTM and CDR2 ANQGSEA come from the germline V gene. The CDR3 runs to 14 residues. V dropped 5 bases and J dropped 4; count of bases not matched to a gene: 9. Here the CDR3 DNA reads TGCAGCGTTTGGAAGAGTGACAGGGGGTACGAGCAGTACTTC. This sequence encodes CSVWKSDRGYEQYF.

V gene TRBV7-2 combines with J gene TRBJ2-5; 9 nucleotides agree with TRBD1. The trim removed 4 bases at V and 6 bases at J, leaving 9 bases unmatched. CDR3 size: 15 residues. The germline V gene has CDR1 SGHTA and CDR2 FQGNSA. In DNA, the CDR3 is TGTGCCAGCAGCTCATCTCCGGGACAGGGAAAGACCCAGTACTTC. It yields the protein CASSSSPGQGKTQYF. The complete variable domain, with remaining parts taken from reference TRBV7-2 and TRBJ2-5, reads GAGVSQSPSNKVTEKGKDVELRCDPISGHTALYWYRQSLGQGLEFLIYFQGNSAPDKSGLPSDRFSAERTGGSVSTLTIQRTQQEDSAVYLCASSSSPGQGKTQYFGPGTRLLVL.

This clonotype occurred many times. J is TRBJ2-1 and V is TRBV7-2; no definite D call. Germline CDR1 is SGHTA and CDR2 is FQGNSA. The CDR3 has 13 residues. With 2 bases removed from V and 6 bases from J, the gap between germline ends came to 8 bases. The CDR3 region is CASSLQPPNEQFF. CDR3 sequence (DNA): TGTGCCAGCAGCTTACAGCCCCCCAATGAGCAGTTCTTC. Combining the CDR3 with reference TRBV7-2 and TRBJ2-1 gives the whole variable domain GAGVSQSPSNKVTEKGKDVELRCDPISGHTALYWYRQSLGQGLEFLIYFQGNSAPDKSGLPSDRFSAERTGGSVSTLTIQRTQQEDSAVYLCASSLQPPNEQFFGPGTRLTVL.

This clonotype was observed a handful of times. The CDR3 loop reads CASSLPAGDIQYF. The CDR3 DNA sequence: TGTGCCAGCAGCTTACCGGCTGGAGACATTCAGTACTTC. The chain combines TRBV7-2 with TRBJ2-4; D is ambiguous. The germline gives CDR1 SGHTA, CDR2 FQGNSA. V lost 2 bases and J lost 8, with 10 bases in between. CDR3 length: 13 amino acids.

DNA of the CDR3: TGTGCCATCAGTGAAGGACAGGGGGCTCACGAGCAGTACTTC. Translation: CAISEGQGAHEQYF. The chain couples TRBV10-3 to TRBJ2-7; 11 nucleotides agree with TRBD1. Germline values: CDR1 ENHRY, CDR2 SYGVKD. V lost 3 bases and J lost 5; bases outside the gene matches: 3. The CDR3 length is 14 residues.

The chain uses TRBV18 and TRBJ2-1, with 7 bases matching TRBD2. The length of the CDR3 is 14 residues. The germline V gene has CDR1 KGHSH and CDR2 LQKENI. V was pared by 4 bases and J by 0 bases, with 0 bases of the junction left unmatched. This CDR3 is CASSRDYSYNEQFF. The CDR3 DNA follows: TGTGCCAGCTCACGGGACTACTCCTACAATGAGCAGTTCTTC.

This clonotype showed up many times. The chain couples TRBV6-6 to TRBJ2-5; 7 bases agree with TRBD2. V was clipped by 7 bases and J by 6 bases; unmatched bases: 11. This CDR3 is built from 14 residues. The germline gives CDR1 MNHNY, CDR2 SVGAGI (reference sequence). CDR3 amino acids: CASTRGEPLKTQYF. The CDR3 bases are TGTGCCAGCACCCGGGGGGAGCCCCTCAAGACCCAGTACTTC.

The rearrangement joins TRBV5-1 to TRBJ2-5; the D is unclear. CDR1 and CDR2 (germline): SGHRS, YFSETQ. Trimming took off 0 bases at V and 2 bases at J, with 8 bases between the two ends. The CDR3 contains 14 residues. This CDR3 reads CASSLAAEQETQYF. The CDR3 nucleotides read TGCGCCAGCAGCTTGGCGGCGGAACAAGAGACCCAGTACTTC. Full variable domain (rest looked up from reference TRBV5-1 and TRBJ2-5): KAGVTQTPRYLIKTRGQQVTLSCSPISGHRSVSWYQQTPGQGLQFLFEYFSETQRNKGNFPGRFSGRQFSNSRSEMNVSTLELGDSALYLCASSLAAEQETQYFGPGTRLLVL.

At least ten counts were recorded for this clonotype. The chain employs TRBV20-1 and TRBJ2-1, with D unresolved. Between the trimmed V and J ends, which lost 5 bases and 0 bases, there was a span of 11 bases. The CDR3 has 14 residues. CDR1 is DFQATT, CDR2 SNEGSKA, per germline (reference sequence). In DNA, the CDR3 is TGCAGTGCTCGGATGTCGCTCTCCTACAATGAGCAGTTCTTC. Its translation is CSARMSLSYNEQFF.

Ten or more counts support this clonotype. The CDR3 nucleotides read TGTGCCACCAGTGCTAGGACGGCGATGAAGACCCAGTACTTC. Amino acid sequence: CATSARTAMKTQYF. This chain links TRBV24-1 with TRBJ2-5; no reliable D call. The CDR3 spans 14 residues. The V and J ends lost 5 bases and 6 bases respectively, with 15 bases between them. Germline V CDR1 and CDR2: KGHDR, SFDVKD.

By its share, this clonotype is medium-sized. The rearrangement links TRBV11-1 to TRBJ2-7, with D perhaps given as TRBD1 or TRBD2 (5 bases each). The CDR3 is 12 amino acids. Germline V gene data show CDR1 as SGHAT and CDR2 as FQDESV (reference sequence). Trimming stripped 3 bases from V and 6 bases from J, with 9 bases between. The CDR3 here is CASSFGGGEQYF. The CDR3 coding sequence is TGTGCCAGCAGCTTTGGTGGGGGCGAGCAGTACTTC.

This clonotype was counted many times. V gene TRBV4-3 combines with J gene TRBJ1-1; D uncertain. V gave up 4 bases and J gave up 1 base, with 7 bases separating them. Germline lookup yields CDR1 LGHNA and CDR2 YSLEER. The CDR3 contains 13 residues. The CDR3 loop is CASSPQENTEAFF. The CDR3 nucleotides are TGCGCCAGCAGCCCTCAAGAGAACACTGAAGCTTTCTTT.

This clonotype is classed as medium-sized (0.01 to 0.1%). The chain recombines TRBV20-1 with TRBJ2-5, with D perhaps TRBD1 or TRBD2 (5 bases each). V lost 1 base to trimming and J lost 9 bases, with 15 bases between them. In germline, CDR1 is DFQATT, CDR2 SNEGSKA (reference sequence). This CDR3 has 13 amino acids. Here the CDR3 reads CSARGLAPGPQYF. The CDR3 nucleotides are TGCAGTGCTAGAGGACTGGCGCCGGGGCCCCAGTACTTC.

This clonotype showed up many times. The J gene is TRBJ2-2, the V gene TRBV28; the match to TRBD2 covers 8 bases. J was trimmed by 3 bases and V by 4 bases; bases with no gene match: 4. CDR1 and CDR2 from the germline V gene are MDHEN and SYDVKM. The CDR3 is 15 amino acids. CDR3 DNA: TGTGCCAGCAGTTCGGGGGGGACACACACCGGGGAGCTGTTTTTT. This encodes CASSSGGTHTGELFF.

The table lists this clonotype with many counts. The chain employs TRBV19 and TRBJ1-2, with a weak D call TRBD1 (5 bases). Germline assignment: CDR1 LNHDA and CDR2 SQIVND (reference sequence). Deletions cut 5 bases from V and 0 bases from J, with 10 bases between. This CDR3 is 14 amino acids long. The CDR3, as DNA: TGTGCCAGTAGTCCAGCGACAGCTAACTATGGCTACACCTTC. This sequence encodes CASSPATANYGYTF.

This clonotype was recorded many times. This chain joins TRBV6-1 and TRBJ2-7; D remains ambiguous. The CDR3 has 13 amino acids. The germline V gene has CDR1 MNHNS and CDR2 SASEGT. V shed 3 bases and J shed 4 bases, with 10 bases lying between them. CDR3 amino acids: CASSDRQTYEQYF. CDR3 nucleotides: TGTGCCAGCAGTGACCGGCAGACTTACGAGCAGTACTTC.

This clonotype was seen at least ten times. This chain uses TRBV9 with TRBJ2-7; 7 nucleotides agree with TRBD2. Germline CDR1 reads SGDLS; CDR2 reads YYNGEE. The CDR3 is 16 amino acids. Trimming cost V 0 bases and J 2 bases; bases outside gene matches: 8. This chain's CDR3 is CASSVASGAGTYEQYF. The CDR3, as DNA: TGTGCCAGCAGCGTAGCAAGCGGGGCTGGTACCTACGAGCAGTACTTC.

Only a few counts were recorded for this clonotype. The rearrangement joins TRBV7-9 to TRBJ1-1; D unclear. Deletions cut 5 bases from V and 11 bases from J, with 18 bases between. The CDR3 is 13 residues long. CDR1 is SEHNR and CDR2 is FQNEAQ in the germline V gene (reference sequence). The CDR3 bases are TGTGCCAGCAGCCCCACCGTATCGGTGGGTGCTTTCTTT. Translating it yields CASSPTVSVGAFF.

In its sample, this clonotype was seen a few times. V usage is TRBV7-6 and J usage is TRBJ2-3; no definite D call. Germline lookup yields CDR1 SGHVS and CDR2 FNYEAQ. Between the trimmed V and J ends, which lost 2 bases and 4 bases, there was a span of 13 bases. The CDR3 covers 15 residues. The CDR3, as DNA: TGTGCCAGCAGCTTACGTGGAAGGGTGGCAGATACGCAGTATTTT. It yields the protein CASSLRGRVADTQYF.

This clonotype was found many times. The chain joins TRBV12-3 or TRBV12-4 to TRBJ1-1; 8 bases map to TRBD1. This CDR3 has 14 residues. The V gene end was trimmed by 6 bases and the J gene end by 4 bases; junction bases not matched to a gene: 7. Here the CDR3 reads CASRHQGAVTEAFF. Written as DNA, the CDR3 is TGTGCCAGCAGGCATCAGGGGGCGGTCACTGAAGCTTTCTTT.

The CDR3 spells CASSYHPDFYEQYF. In nucleotides, the CDR3 is TGTGCCAGCAGTTACCACCCGGACTTTTACGAGCAGTACTTC. The chain combines TRBV6-2 or TRBV6-3 with TRBJ2-7, with D perhaps matching TRBD2 (5 bases). The CDR3 extends over 14 amino acids. Trimming cost V 2 bases and J 4 bases, with 12 bases left between them. The germline V gene has CDR1 MNHEY and CDR2 SVGEGT.

This clonotype occurred a few times. This sequence joins TRBV7-9 and TRBJ2-5, with D possibly TRBD1 on 6 matching bases. With 3 bases removed from V and 1 base from J, the gap between germline ends came to 9 bases. The CDR3 runs to 14 residues. From germline, CDR1 is SEHNR and CDR2 FQNEAQ (reference sequence). CDR3 in DNA: TGTGCCAGCAGCTTCGGACAGTTCCAAGAGACCCAGTACTTC. Residues: CASSFGQFQETQYF.

This clonotype turned up a few times. The genes are TRBV12-3 or TRBV12-4 and TRBJ1-1; D might be TRBD1 (6 bases). Trimming took off 6 bases at V and 5 bases at J, with 16 bases between the two ends. This CDR3 contains 14 residues. Here the CDR3 DNA reads TGTGCCAGCAGGACAGGCTCTAAAGGGACTGAAGCTTTCTTT. It specifies CASRTGSKGTEAFF.

This clonotype was seen ten or more times. The chain carries TRBV7-9 and TRBJ1-6; D not resolved. Germline CDR1 reads SEHNR; CDR2 reads FQNEAQ (reference sequence). Trimming cost V 5 bases and J 9 bases, with 11 bases left between them. The CDR3 is 13 residues long. CDR3 sequence: CASSGQQPSPLHF. The CDR3 DNA sequence: TGTGCCAGCAGCGGTCAGCAGCCTTCACCCCTCCACTTT.

This clonotype was seen at least ten times. This chain connects TRBV7-3 to TRBJ1-2; no firm D call. Trimming pared 1 base from V and 6 bases from J, leaving 9 bases between. Germline loops: CDR1 SGHTA, CDR2 FQGTGA. The CDR3 has 13 residues. CDR3 protein: CASSLSHQDGYTF. CDR3 in DNA: TGTGCCAGCAGCTTAAGTCATCAGGATGGCTACACCTTC.

In its sample, this clonotype was seen many times. This sequence joins TRBV6-1 and TRBJ2-7; possibly TRBD2 for D (6 bases). Germline V gene data show CDR1 as MNHNS and CDR2 as SASEGT. The CDR3 is made up of 13 amino acids. V lost 11 bases to trimming and J lost 2 bases, with 16 bases between them. The CDR3 bases are TGTGCCGCGATGCGGGATGAAACCTACGAGCAGTACTTC. Translating it yields CAAMRDETYEQYF.

This clonotype was recorded at least ten times. J is TRBJ1-2 and V is TRBV15; 9 positions agree with TRBD1. Trimming at V came to 5 bases and at J to 8 bases, leaving 6 bases not matched to a gene. Germline V gene data show CDR1 as LNHNV and CDR2 as YYDKDF (reference sequence). This CDR3 has 13 residues. Here the CDR3 DNA reads TGTGCCACCAGCGGGGACAGGGTACAGGGCTACACCTTC. Amino acids: CATSGDRVQGYTF.

J is TRBJ2-5 and V is TRBV6-1; TRBD1 matches at 10 bases. Germline CDR1 and CDR2: MNHNS and SASEGT. Trimming took 4 bases from V and 4 from J; bases not matched to a gene: 6. The CDR3 contains 15 residues. CDR3 residues: CASSAGTGDGETQYF. The CDR3 DNA reads TGTGCCAGCAGTGCCGGGACAGGGGACGGAGAGACCCAGTACTTC.